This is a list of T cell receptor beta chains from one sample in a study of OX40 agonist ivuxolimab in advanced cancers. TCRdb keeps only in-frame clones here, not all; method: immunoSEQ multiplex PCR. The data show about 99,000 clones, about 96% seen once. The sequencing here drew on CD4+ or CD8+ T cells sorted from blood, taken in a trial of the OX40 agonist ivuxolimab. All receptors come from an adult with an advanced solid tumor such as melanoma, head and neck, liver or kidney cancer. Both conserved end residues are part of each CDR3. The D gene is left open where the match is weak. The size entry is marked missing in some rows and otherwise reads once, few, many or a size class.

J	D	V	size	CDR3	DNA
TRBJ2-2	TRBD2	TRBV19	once	CASSMGTSPRTGELFF	TGTGCCAGTAGTATGGGGACTAGCCCGAGGACCGGGGAGCTGTTTTTT
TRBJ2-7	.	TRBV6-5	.	CASAPGASYEQYF	TGTGCCAGCGCGCCAGGGGCCTCCTACGAGCAGTACTTC
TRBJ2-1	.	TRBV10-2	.	CASSRDGYNEQFF	TGCGCCAGCAGCCGTGACGGGTACAATGAGCAGTTCTTC
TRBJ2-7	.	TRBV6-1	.	CASQQDLSSYEQYF	TGTGCCAGCCAGCAGGATCTGAGCTCCTACGAGCAGTACTTC
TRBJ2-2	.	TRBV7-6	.	CASSFDFPGTGELFF	TGTGCCAGCAGCTTTGACTTCCCGGGGACCGGGGAGCTGTTTTTT
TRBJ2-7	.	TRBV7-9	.	CASSPTSSYEQYF	TGTGCCAGCAGCCCAACTAGCAGCTACGAGCAGTACTTC
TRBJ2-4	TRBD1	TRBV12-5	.	CASGLSARTGRQYF	TGTGCTAGTGGTTTGTCCGCGAGGACAGGGCGTCAGTACTTC
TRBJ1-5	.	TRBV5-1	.	CASSLDAGLGQPQHF	TGCGCCAGCAGCTTGGATGCAGGGCTCGGTCAGCCCCAGCATTTT
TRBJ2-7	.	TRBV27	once	CASSFGYEQYF	TGTGCCAGCAGTTTCGGCTACGAGCAGTACTTC
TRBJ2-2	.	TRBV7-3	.	CASSHTGSGELFF	TGTGCCAGCAGCCATACAGGGTCCGGGGAGCTGTTTTTT
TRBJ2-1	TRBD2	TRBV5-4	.	CASSLTSGNEQFF	TGTGCCAGCAGCTTAACTAGCGGCAATGAGCAGTTCTTC